Following are 14 T cell receptor beta chains from one sample sequenced in a study of T-cell reconstitution after alpha-beta-depleted transplantation in children. Researchers prepared the TCRbeta library using unique molecular identifiers, the study reports. MiXCR, applied by TCRdb to the PCR reads, yields one record per CDR3 protein. The sample comprises around 700,000 distinct CDR3 sequences, 10% to 15% of which are singletons, and 0.79% rests with the top ten. This specimen consisted of PBMCs, obtained before TCRalphabeta/CD19-depleted stem cell transplant. Receptors were obtained from a girl aged 2 to 9 with congenital amegakaryocytic thrombocytopenia, due to receive a stem cell transplant.

This chain joins TRBV5-4 and TRBJ2-3; the D gene is possibly TRBD1 (6 bases). The V and J ends lost 1 base and 0 bases respectively, with 33 bases between them. CDR1 is SGHNT and CDR2 is YYREEE in the germline V gene (reference sequence). CDR3 length equals 23 residues. In nucleotides, the CDR3 is TGTGCCAGCAGCTTGTGGGGGCTAGTTTCCGGCAATCCCCAAGACTCAAGCACAGATACGCAGTATTTT. This encodes CASSLWGLVSGNPQDSSTDTQYF.

This chain joins TRBV5-1 and TRBJ2-2, with a weak D call TRBD2 (5 bases). V lost 2 bases to trimming and J lost 9 bases, with 11 bases between them. Germline V gene sequence: CDR1 SGHRS, CDR2 YFSETQ. The CDR3 contains 13 residues. The CDR3 sequence is CASSFAGHRELFF. The CDR3, as DNA: TGCGCCAGCAGCTTCGCGGGTCACCGGGAGCTGTTTTTT. Full variable domain (missing parts from reference TRBV5-1 and TRBJ2-2): KAGVTQTPRYLIKTRGQQVTLSCSPISGHRSVSWYQQTPGQGLQFLFEYFSETQRNKGNFPGRFSGRQFSNSRSEMNVSTLELGDSALYLCASSFAGHRELFFGEGSRLTVL.

The chain joins TRBV4-2 to TRBJ2-5, with D tentatively TRBD1 (5 bases). This CDR3 is 13 amino acids long. V lost 4 bases and J 7 bases, leaving 13 bases between the germline ends. Germline CDR1 reads LGHNA; CDR2 reads YNFKEQ. The CDR3 region is CASSPGPLGTQYF. CDR3 DNA sequence: TGTGCCAGCAGCCCAGGGCCCCTTGGGACCCAGTACTTC.

The chain links TRBV4-1 to TRBJ2-2; possible D gene TRBD1, 5 bases. The V gene lost 1 base and the J gene lost 5 bases, with 23 bases spanning the gap. Germline lookup yields CDR1 MGHRA and CDR2 YSYEKL. The CDR3 is 19 amino acids. CDR3 in amino acids: CASSQGTPDRETVTGELFF. CDR3 bases: TGCGCCAGCAGCCAAGGCACACCCGACAGAGAGACCGTTACCGGGGAGCTGTTTTTT.

This clonotype has more than one count but fewer than ten. The V gene is TRBV5-1, the J gene TRBJ2-1; the D is unclear. Per the germline V gene, CDR1 is SGHRS and CDR2 is YFSETQ. Trimming cost V 0 bases and J 7 bases, with 14 bases left between them. The CDR3 extends over 15 amino acids. The CDR3 is CASSLEVSTLNEQFF. CDR3 nucleotides: TGCGCCAGCAGCTTGGAGGTCAGTACCTTAAATGAGCAGTTCTTC.

As regards this clonotype: This may come from a read error, since a much larger clone is one base off. The chain combines TRBV15 with TRBJ2-2, with unresolved D. The germline V gene has CDR1 LNHNV and CDR2 YYDKDF (reference sequence). CDR3 length: 13 residues. The germline V and J ends were trimmed by 8 bases and 1 base, with 8 bases remaining between them. As DNA, the CDR3 is TGTGCCACCGAAAAACTGAACACCGGGGAGCTGTTTTTT. Its protein is CATEKLNTGELFF.

This clonotype was seen many times. The chain carries TRBV20-1 and TRBJ1-4; TRBD1 is a possible D gene (5 bases). This CDR3 comprises 13 residues. Trimming stripped 3 bases from V and 6 bases from J, with 11 bases between. Germline CDR1 is DFQATT and CDR2 is SNEGSKA (reference sequence). The CDR3 sequence is CSASSGTDEKLFF. DNA for the CDR3: TGCAGTGCTAGTTCAGGGACTGATGAAAAACTGTTTTTT.

The CDR3 region is CSARDRLAGGFHNEQFF. The CDR3 DNA is TGCAGTGCTAGAGATCGACTAGCGGGCGGGTTTCACAATGAGCAGTTCTTC. The chain is built from TRBV20-1 and TRBJ2-1; 10 bases agree with TRBD2. CDR1 and CDR2 from the germline V gene are DFQATT and SNEGSKA (reference sequence). The J segment lost 5 bases and the V segment lost 0 bases, leaving 10 bases of the junction unmatched. CDR3 length: 17 residues.

This clonotype was seen repeatedly, ten times or more. The chain carries TRBV10-2 and TRBJ2-7; TRBD1 matches at 9 bases. The CDR3 contains 15 residues. Germline CDR1 and CDR2: WSHSY and SAAADI. J lost 2 bases, V lost 2 bases, and 4 bases had no gene match. The CDR3 nucleotides are TGCGCCAGCAGTGAGGGACAGGGGTTCGCCTACGAGCAGTACTTC. Its protein product is CASSEGQGFAYEQYF.

This clonotype appeared many times. The genes are TRBV20-1 and TRBJ2-2; 7 bases line up with TRBD1. This CDR3 has 14 amino acids. Germline assignment: CDR1 DFQATT and CDR2 SNEGSKA (reference sequence). The J segment lost 5 bases and the V segment lost 2 bases, leaving 5 bases of the junction unmatched. CDR3 in amino acids: CSARTGALTGELFF. DNA of the CDR3: TGCAGTGCTAGAACAGGGGCCCTAACCGGGGAGCTGTTTTTT.

This clonotype was seen a few times. V usage is TRBV6-5 and J usage is TRBJ1-1, with D possibly being TRBD1 (6 bases). This CDR3 spans 10 amino acids. V was trimmed by 11 bases and J by 6 bases, leaving 10 bases between them. Germline CDR1 MNHEY, CDR2 SVGAGI. The CDR3 spells CASQGSEAFF. The DNA for the CDR3 is TGTGCCTCACAGGGATCTGAAGCTTTCTTT.

This clonotype was seen many times. The rearrangement uses TRBV10-2 and TRBJ2-1; no clear D gene. The CDR3 is 11 residues long. Germline V gene data show CDR1 as WSHSY and CDR2 as SAAADI. V was trimmed by 8 bases and J by 5 bases, leaving 7 bases between them. The CDR3 bases are TGCGCCAGCGAGGAGAACAATGAGCAGTTCTTC. Translating gives CASEENNEQFF.

Points on this clonotype: This may stem from a read error, because a much larger clone lies one nucleotide away. This chain links TRBV12-3 or TRBV12-4 with TRBJ1-2, with D hard to call. CDR3 size: 13 residues. In DNA, the CDR3 is TGTACCAGCAGTCGTCGACGGGTCGATGGCTACACCTTC. As protein: CTSSRRRVDGYTF.

The chain employs TRBV10-2 and TRBJ2-1; D ambiguous. This CDR3 has 11 residues. The V gene lost 6 bases and the J gene lost 8 bases, with 8 bases spanning the gap. In germline, CDR1 is WSHSY, CDR2 SAAADI. The CDR3 reads CASSGRYEQFF. CDR3 coding DNA: TGCGCCAGCAGCGGAAGGTATGAGCAGTTCTTC.